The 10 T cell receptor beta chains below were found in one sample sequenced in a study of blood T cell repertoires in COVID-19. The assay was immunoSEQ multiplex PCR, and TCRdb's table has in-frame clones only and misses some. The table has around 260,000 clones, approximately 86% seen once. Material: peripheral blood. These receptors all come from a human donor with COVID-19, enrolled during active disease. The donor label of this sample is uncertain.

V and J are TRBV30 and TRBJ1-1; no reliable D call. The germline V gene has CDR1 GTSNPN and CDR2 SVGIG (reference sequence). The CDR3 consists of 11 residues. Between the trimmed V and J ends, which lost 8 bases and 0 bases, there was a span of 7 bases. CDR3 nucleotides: TGTGCCAGGGCCTTGAACACTGAAGCTTTCTTT. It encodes CARALNTEAFF.

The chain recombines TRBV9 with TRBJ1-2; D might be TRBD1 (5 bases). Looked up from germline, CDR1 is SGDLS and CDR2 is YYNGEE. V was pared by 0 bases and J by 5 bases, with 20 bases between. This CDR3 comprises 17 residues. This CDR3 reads CASSVEPGREGWYGYTF. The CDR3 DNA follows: TGTGCCAGCAGCGTAGAACCCGGCAGGGAGGGATGGTATGGCTACACCTTC.

The CDR3 DNA reads TGTGCCATCAGTGAACGTGCGGGTAGTGACACTGAAGCTTTCTTT. Protein product: CAISERAGSDTEAFF. The chain recombines TRBV10-3 with TRBJ1-1; D gene ambiguous. The germline V and J ends were trimmed by 3 bases and 3 bases, with 14 bases remaining between them. The CDR3 contains 15 residues. The germline V gene has CDR1 ENHRY and CDR2 SYGVKD.

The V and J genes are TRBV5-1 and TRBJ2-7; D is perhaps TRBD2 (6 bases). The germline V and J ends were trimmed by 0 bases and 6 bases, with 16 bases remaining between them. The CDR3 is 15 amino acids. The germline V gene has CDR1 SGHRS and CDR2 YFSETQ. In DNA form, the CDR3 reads TGCGCCAGCAGCTTGGCCTGGCAGGGAGGAGCCGAGCAGTACTTC. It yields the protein CASSLAWQGGAEQYF.

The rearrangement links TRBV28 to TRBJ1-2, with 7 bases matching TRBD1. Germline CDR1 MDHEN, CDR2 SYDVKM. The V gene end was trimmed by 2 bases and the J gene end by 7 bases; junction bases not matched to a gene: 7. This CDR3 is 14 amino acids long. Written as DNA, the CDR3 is TGTGCCAGCAGTTTAGACAGGGCGGTTGGTGGCTACACCTTC. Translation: CASSLDRAVGGYTF.

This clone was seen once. CDR3 DNA: TGTGCCAGCAGCTTTGCCCAGAACACCATATATTTT. Its translation: CASSFAQNTIYF. V usage is TRBV11-2 and J usage is TRBJ1-3, with D hard to call. The V gene's germline CDR1 is SGHAT and CDR2 FQNNGV. V gave up 3 bases and J gave up 7 bases, with 7 bases separating them. The CDR3 extends over 12 amino acids.

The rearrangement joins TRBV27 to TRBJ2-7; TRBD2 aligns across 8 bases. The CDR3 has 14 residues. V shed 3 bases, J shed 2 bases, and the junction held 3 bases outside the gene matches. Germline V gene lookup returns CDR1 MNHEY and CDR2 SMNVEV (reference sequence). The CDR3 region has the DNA TGTGCCAGCAGTTTTTTCGGGAGGGCCTACGAGCAGTACTTC. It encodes CASSFFGRAYEQYF.

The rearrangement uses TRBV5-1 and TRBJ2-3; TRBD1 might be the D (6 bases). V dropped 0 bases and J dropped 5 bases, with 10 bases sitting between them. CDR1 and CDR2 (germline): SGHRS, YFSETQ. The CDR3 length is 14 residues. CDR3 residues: CASSLAVGGDTQYF. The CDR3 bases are TGCGCCAGCAGCTTGGCGGTAGGGGGAGATACGCAGTATTTT.

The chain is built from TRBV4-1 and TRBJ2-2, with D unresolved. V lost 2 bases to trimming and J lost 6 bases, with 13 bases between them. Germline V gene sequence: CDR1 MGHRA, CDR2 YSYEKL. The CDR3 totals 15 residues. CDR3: CASSQLTTWSGELFF. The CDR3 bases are TGCGCCAGCAGCCAACTAACTACCTGGTCCGGGGAGCTGTTTTTT.

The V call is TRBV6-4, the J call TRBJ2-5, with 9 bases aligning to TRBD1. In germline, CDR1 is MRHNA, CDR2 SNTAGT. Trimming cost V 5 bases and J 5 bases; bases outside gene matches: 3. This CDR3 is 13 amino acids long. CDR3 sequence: CASSTGTGETQYF. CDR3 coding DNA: TGTGCCAGCAGTACCGGGACAGGGGAGACCCAGTACTTC.